The 18 T cell receptor beta chains reported below all come from one sample, sequenced in a study of technical replicates of blood from a handful of donors. Method: immunoSEQ multiplex PCR; TCRdb's copy keeps in-frame clones and lacks some. The data contain about 49,000 clones, roughly 90% of them singletons. Sample: PBMCs. The receptors were sampled from a human donor in good health. Some clones in this sample may be carry-over from other donors' samples.

V and J are TRBV6-1 and TRBJ1-5, with D perhaps matching TRBD1 (5 bases). Trimming took off 3 bases at V and 7 bases at J, with 13 bases between the two ends. This CDR3 comprises 14 residues. CDR1 is MNHNS and CDR2 is SASEGT in the germline V gene. The chain's CDR3 is CASSDVRGGQPQHF. In DNA form, the CDR3 reads TGTGCCAGCAGTGATGTGAGGGGAGGGCAGCCCCAGCATTTT.

The J gene is TRBJ2-7, the V gene TRBV14; a weak D match, TRBD2 (5 bases). CDR3 length: 16 residues. Trimming removed 3 bases at V and 3 bases at J, with 18 bases between. From germline, CDR1 is SGHDN and CDR2 FVKESK. CDR3 residues: CASSHRGNRIDYEQYF. The CDR3 nucleotides are TGTGCCAGCAGCCACAGAGGGAATCGCATCGACTACGAGCAGTACTTC.

The gene calls are TRBV25-1 and TRBJ2-2, with 10 bases lining up with TRBD2. Trimming removed 6 bases from V and 4 bases from J; junction bases left unmatched: 11. Germline CDR1 and CDR2: MGHDK and SYGVNS. The CDR3 covers 17 residues. CDR3 nucleotide sequence: TGTGCCAGCAGAGGGAGAGGCCTAGCGGGAGCCACCGGGGAGCTGTTTTTT. This translates into CASRGRGLAGATGELFF. Complete variable domain (other parts from reference TRBV25-1 and TRBJ2-2): EADIYQTPRYLVIGTGKKITLECSQTMGHDKMYWYQQDPGMELHLIHYSYGVNSTEKGDLSSESTVSRIRTEHFPLTLESARPSHTSQYLCASRGRGLAGATGELFFGEGSRLTVL.

This clone was detected only once. The CDR3 DNA follows: TGTGCCAGCAGCTCGGGACAGGGAATTAACACCGGGGAGCTGTTTTTT. Encoded protein: CASSSGQGINTGELFF. This rearrangement joins TRBV7-2 to TRBJ2-2; 9 bases agree with TRBD1. Germline V gene sequence: CDR1 SGHTA, CDR2 FQGNSA. The CDR3 totals 16 residues. V lost 4 bases, J lost 2 bases, and 5 bases stayed unmatched.

The chain uses TRBV2 and TRBJ1-2, with D unclear. V was cut by 6 bases and J by 2 bases, with 13 bases left in between. Germline values: CDR1 SNHLY, CDR2 FYNNEI. This CDR3 has 14 amino acids. CDR3 region: CASREQTSNYGYTF. CDR3 bases: TGTGCCAGCAGGGAACAGACATCGAACTATGGCTACACCTTC.

The chain combines TRBV7-2 with TRBJ1-1, with a possible D match to TRBD1 (5 bases). The CDR3 extends over 13 amino acids. Germline V gene lookup returns CDR1 SGHTA and CDR2 FQGNSA. The germline V and J ends were trimmed by 6 bases and 4 bases, with 12 bases remaining between them. The CDR3 sequence is CASRPTGGTEAFF. Here the CDR3 DNA reads TGTGCCAGCAGGCCTACGGGGGGCACTGAAGCTTTCTTT.

The V gene is TRBV2, the J gene TRBJ1-4; D uncertain. The CDR3 has 12 amino acids. V was cut by 6 bases and J by 7 bases, with 9 bases left in between. Germline CDR1 is SNHLY and CDR2 is FYNNEI. CDR3 amino acids: CASRREREKLFF. CDR3 nucleotide sequence: TGTGCCAGCAGGCGCGAGCGTGAAAAACTGTTTTTT.

The V call is TRBV1, the J call TRBJ1-1. TRBV1 is a pseudogene. The CDR3 loop spans 13 amino acids. The chain's CDR3 is CTSSQDVQAGAFF. CDR3 sequence (DNA): TGCACCAGCAGCCAAGATGTACAGGCGGGGGCTTTCTTT.

The chain has TRBV7-6 and TRBJ1-1, with D perhaps matching TRBD1 (5 bases). The V and J ends lost 0 bases and 4 bases respectively, with 15 bases between them. CDR3 size: 16 residues. Looked up from germline, CDR1 is SGHVS and CDR2 is FNYEAQ. The CDR3 sequence: CASSLAGDGGGTEAFF. Written as DNA, the CDR3 is TGTGCCAGCAGCTTAGCAGGGGACGGGGGGGGCACTGAAGCTTTCTTT. The whole variable domain, remainder taken from reference TRBV7-6 and TRBJ1-1, is GAGVSQSPRYKVTKRGQDVALRCDPISGHVSLYWYRQALGQGPEFLTYFNYEAQQDKSGLPNDRFSAERPEGSISTLTIQRTEQRDSAMYRCASSLAGDGGGTEAFFGQGTRLTVV.

The CDR3 DNA reads as TGTGCCAGCAGCTTGTACCCGGGAGAGACCCAGTACTTC. Amino acid sequence: CASSLYPGETQYF. The rearrangement uses TRBV5-4 and TRBJ2-5; D remains unclear. Germline assignment: CDR1 SGHNT and CDR2 YYREEE (reference sequence). This CDR3 is 13 amino acids long. The V end lost 1 base, the J end lost 4 bases, and 8 bases lay between the germline ends. The entire variable domain, with the rest obtained from reference TRBV5-4 and TRBJ2-5, is as follows: ETGVTQSPTHLIKTRGQQVTLRCSSQSGHNTVSWYQQALGQGPQFIFQYYREEENGRGNFPPRFSGLQFPNYSSELNVNALELDDSALYLCASSLYPGETQYFGPGTRLLVL.

The rearrangement joins TRBV2 to TRBJ2-7; 8 positions agree with TRBD1. CDR1 is SNHLY, CDR2 FYNNEI, per germline. The V segment lost 6 bases and the J segment 5 bases; nucleotides outside the gene matches: 6. The CDR3 has 13 residues. The CDR3: CASRRQGINEQYF. Written as DNA, the CDR3 is TGTGCCAGCAGAAGACAGGGGATTAACGAGCAGTACTTC.

The V gene is TRBV15, the J gene TRBJ1-1; D is unclear. The CDR3 is made up of 12 amino acids. V was trimmed by 8 bases and J by 3 bases, leaving 10 bases between them. Germline values: CDR1 LNHNV, CDR2 YYDKDF (reference sequence). The CDR3 sequence: CATGTADTEAFF. The CDR3 DNA reads TGTGCCACCGGCACGGCGGACACTGAAGCTTTCTTT.

The V call is TRBV10-3, the J call TRBJ1-3; TRBD1 matches at 10 bases. In germline, CDR1 is ENHRY, CDR2 SYGVKD. J was trimmed by 4 bases and V by 4 bases; bases with no gene match: 4. The CDR3 loop spans 15 amino acids. The CDR3 DNA reads TGTGCCATCAGTGCTGGGACAGGGGCCGGAAACACCATATATTTT. This encodes CAISAGTGAGNTIYF.

V and J are TRBV9 and TRBJ2-1; tentatively, D is TRBD2 (5 bases). V dropped 0 bases and J dropped 3 bases, with 10 bases sitting between them. CDR1 and CDR2 (germline): SGDLS, YYNGEE. The CDR3 has 15 residues. CDR3 sequence (DNA): TGTGCCAGCAGCGTAGGTGGGAGCTACTACAATGAGCAGTTCTTC. It codes for CASSVGGSYYNEQFF.

V usage is TRBV6-5 and J usage is TRBJ1-2, with TRBD1 identical over 9 bases. This CDR3 is 15 amino acids long. Trimming took 4 bases from V and 6 from J; bases not matched to a gene: 9. The germline V gene encodes CDR1 MNHEY and CDR2 SVGAGI. CDR3 DNA sequence: TGTGCCAGCAGTTGGGACGGGACAGGGAGGGATGGCTACACCTTC. It encodes CASSWDGTGRDGYTF.

The chain employs TRBV7-2 and TRBJ2-7, with TRBD2 identical over 9 bases. The CDR3 is 15 amino acids. J lost 6 bases, V lost 7 bases, and 13 bases had no gene match. CDR1 and CDR2 from the germline V gene are SGHTA and FQGNSA. CDR3 nucleotide sequence: TGTGCCAGCACCCCAGGGCTAGCGGGAATCACCGAGCAGTACTTC. Its protein product is CASTPGLAGITEQYF.

The chain employs TRBV4-1 and TRBJ2-7; TRBD1 matches 8 bases. In germline, CDR1 is MGHRA, CDR2 YSYEKL. Trimming at V came to 6 bases and at J to 3 bases, leaving 7 bases not matched to a gene. This CDR3 spans 14 amino acids. Here the CDR3 reads CASRLDRDGYEQYF. CDR3 in DNA: TGCGCCAGCAGGCTGGACAGGGATGGCTACGAGCAGTACTTC.

The chain is built from TRBV29-1 and TRBJ2-7; 8 positions agree with TRBD2. Germline-derived CDR1 and CDR2 are SQVTM and ANQGSEA. The CDR3 sequence is 16 residues long. V dropped 3 bases and J dropped 3; count of bases not matched to a gene: 13. CDR3 sequence reads: CSVDGAKSGGNYEQYF. CDR3 bases: TGCAGCGTTGATGGGGCCAAGTCGGGAGGGAACTACGAGCAGTACTTC.